This T cell receptor (beta chain) derives from a study of response to subunit inactivated influenza vaccine. One entry per CDR3 protein, called by TCRdb with MiXCR from the RT-PCR reads. The sample comprises roughly 650,000 distinct CDR3 sequences, around 16% of which are singletons, and about 9.9% rests with the top ten. CDR1 LGHNA and CDR2 YNFKEQ come from the germline V gene. The CDR3 loop spans 16 amino acids. The V and J ends lost 1 base and 3 bases, in that order; junction bases with no gene match: 8. The specimen comprised PBMCs from blood, sampled approximately 12 days after vaccination. The chain is built from TRBV4-2 and TRBJ2-7, with TRBD1 matching 8 bases. This TCR came from a man in his forties or fifties who received an inactivated influenza vaccine. This CDR3 is CASSQGQDREGYEQYF. The DNA for the CDR3 is TGTGCCAGCAGCCAAGGACAGGACAGGGAAGGCTACGAGCAGTACTTC.